One sample yielded the 2 T cell receptor beta chains listed below, sequenced in a study of cytotoxic CD8 clonotypes in ibrutinib-treated CLL. Some clones are missing from TCRdb's copy, which holds only in-frame ones; the method was immunoSEQ multiplex PCR. The sample records roughly 190,000 clones, 72% being singletons. The sequencing used PBMCs, collected after 24 months of ibrutinib treatment. Receptors were obtained from a human donor with chronic lymphocytic leukemia.

This clone was counted a few times. The chain couples TRBV11-2 to TRBJ1-1; a weak D match, TRBD1 (6 bases). Germline assignment: CDR1 SGHAT and CDR2 FQNNGV. Trimming removed 5 bases from V and 4 bases from J, with 14 bases in between. The CDR3 totals 14 residues. The CDR3 sequence is CASSIKTRGTEAFF. CDR3 in DNA: TGTGCCAGCAGCATTAAGACCAGGGGCACTGAAGCTTTCTTT.

This chain uses TRBV4-3 with TRBJ2-3; 10 nucleotides match TRBD2. J was trimmed by 0 bases and V by 4 bases; bases with no gene match: 16. The CDR3 covers 20 residues. Looked up from germline, CDR1 is LGHNA and CDR2 is YSLEER. CDR3 protein: CASSPIPLSGRPASTDTQYF. DNA of the CDR3: TGCGCCAGCAGCCCCATCCCCCTTAGCGGGAGGCCAGCTAGCACAGATACGCAGTATTTT.